The clone carrying this T cell receptor (beta chain) was observed a single time. Germline CDR1 LNHDA, CDR2 SQIVND (reference sequence). Trimming removed 6 bases from V and 7 bases from J; junction bases left unmatched: 10. This CDR3 contains 14 residues. Enrollment of patients from Seattle took place during active infection, with longitudinal follow-up. Methods used by the authors: Amplification of reference gene primers was used by the study to estimate nucleated cell counts. Produced via immunoSEQ multiplex PCR; TCRdb's table is partial and in-frame only. The DNA was the basis for D and trimming; V, J and clone size are from that table. Among approximately 210,000 clones listed, approximately 80% were seen once. The data were taken from a study of blood T cell repertoires in COVID-19. In the study overall: From T cells, B-cell-depleted T cells, or PBMCs came the material, which was cDNA or gDNA.

This receptor was identified in a woman of 80 years or more with COVID-19, enrolled during active disease. The sequencing input was peripheral blood. The V and J genes are TRBV19 and TRBJ1-2, with 8 bases that match TRBD1. The CDR3 DNA reads TGTGCCAGTAGCCCGGACAGGGTGCTAGGTGGCTACACCTTC. It yields the protein CASSPDRVLGGYTF.